This entry lists 31 T cell receptor beta chains sequenced from one sample in a study of graft-versus-host responses after intestinal transplantation. Sequenced by immunoSEQ multiplex PCR; TCRdb stores in-frame clones only, minus some. This sample has around 7,400 clones, with approximately 71% found just once. The starting material, graft tissue, was processed to release intraepithelial and lamina propria lymphocytes. Material: ileum tissue, obtained roughly 240 days after intestinal transplantation. Every receptor here comes from a human patient who received an intestinal transplant, so some T cells may come from the graft donor.

This sequence joins TRBV7-3 and TRBJ1-6; 11 bases fit TRBD1. Germline CDR1 is SGHTA and CDR2 is FQGTGA. The junction had 1 base not matched to a gene; V was cut back by 4 bases and J by 2 bases. The CDR3 is made up of 16 amino acids. The CDR3, as DNA: TGTGCCAGCAGCTCGGGACAGGGGGCCTATAATTCACCCCTCCACTTT. It yields the protein CASSSGQGAYNSPLHF. Full variable domain (remainder filled in from reference TRBV7-3 and TRBJ1-6): GAGVSQTPSNKVTEKGKYVELRCDPISGHTALYWYRQSLGQGPEFLIYFQGTGAADDSGLPNDRFFAVRPEGSVSTLKIQRTERGDSAVYLCASSSGQGAYNSPLHFGNGTRLTVT.

The chain joins TRBV28 to TRBJ2-7; D possibly matches TRBD1 or TRBD2 (6 bases each). The germline V gene has CDR1 MDHEN and CDR2 SYDVKM. Trimming removed 3 bases at V and 3 bases at J, with 21 bases between. The CDR3 has 17 residues. This CDR3 is CASSFRRGRHFDYEQYF. CDR3 DNA: TGTGCCAGCAGTTTTCGCCGGGGGCGCCATTTTGACTACGAGCAGTACTTC.

This chain joins TRBV5-1 and TRBJ2-7; D uncertain. V lost 0 bases to trimming and J lost 4 bases, with 8 bases between them. CDR1 and CDR2 from the germline V gene are SGHRS and YFSETQ. This CDR3 comprises 13 residues. Here the CDR3 reads CASSLEPEYEQYF. CDR3 DNA: TGCGCCAGCAGCTTGGAGCCGGAATACGAGCAGTACTTC.

This clone has just a few counts. V gene TRBV19 combines with J gene TRBJ2-2; TRBD2 is a possible D gene (5 bases). The V end was cut by 3 bases, the J end by 5 bases, with 16 bases between. Germline lookup yields CDR1 LNHDA and CDR2 SQIVND (reference sequence). The CDR3 is made up of 16 amino acids. The CDR3 spells CASSITLGLKTGELFF. CDR3 nucleotide sequence: TGTGCCAGTAGTATTACTCTAGGACTCAAAACCGGGGAGCTGTTTTTT.

This clone was counted only a few times. This chain joins TRBV6-6 and TRBJ2-1, with 11 nucleotides matching TRBD1. V gave up 0 bases and J gave up 4 bases; unmatched junction bases: 2. Germline CDR1 MNHNY, CDR2 SVGAGI (reference sequence). This CDR3 region has 16 residues. CDR3 residues: CASSYSRDRGYNEQFF. The CDR3 bases are TGTGCCAGCAGTTACTCGAGGGACAGGGGGTACAATGAGCAGTTCTTC.

The CDR3 region has the DNA TGCGCCAGCAGCTTGGGAAAGCGGGGGGTTCGCACAGATACGCAGTATTTT. Amino acid sequence: CASSLGKRGVRTDTQYF. This rearrangement joins TRBV5-1 to TRBJ2-3, with 9 bases fitting TRBD2. CDR1 and CDR2 from the germline V gene are SGHRS and YFSETQ. The CDR3 has 17 amino acids. The V segment lost 0 bases and the J segment 1 base; nucleotides outside the gene matches: 6. Filled out from reference TRBV5-1 and TRBJ2-3, the complete variable domain reads KAGVTQTPRYLIKTRGQQVTLSCSPISGHRSVSWYQQTPGQGLQFLFEYFSETQRNKGNFPGRFSGRQFSNSRSEMNVSTLELGDSALYLCASSLGKRGVRTDTQYFGPGTRLTVL.

The chain employs TRBV27 and TRBJ2-5, with D unclear. Germline CDR1 is MNHEY and CDR2 is SMNVEV (reference sequence). This CDR3 is 13 amino acids long. Trimming took off 5 bases at V and 2 bases at J, with 9 bases between the two ends. Here the CDR3 DNA reads TGTGCCAGCAGTGAAGAGAATCAAGAGACCCAGTACTTC. Translated, it gives CASSEENQETQYF.

The chain uses TRBV30 and TRBJ1-1; tentatively, D is TRBD1 (6 bases). V was clipped by 3 bases and J by 1 base, with 12 bases between them. This CDR3 region has 14 residues. Germline CDR1 reads GTSNPN; CDR2 reads SVGIG (reference sequence). The CDR3 reads CAWRPLGGNTEAFF. The CDR3 bases are TGTGCCTGGAGACCACTAGGGGGGAACACTGAAGCTTTCTTT.

CDR3 in amino acids: CASSDGAVNTEAFF. CDR3 in DNA: TGTGCCAGCAGCGACGGGGCAGTGAACACTGAAGCTTTCTTT. The chain couples TRBV7-9 to TRBJ1-1; D is possibly TRBD1 (5 bases). In germline, CDR1 is SEHNR, CDR2 FQNEAQ (reference sequence). The CDR3 length is 14 residues. With 5 bases removed from V and 0 bases from J, the gap between germline ends came to 10 bases.

To note about this clone: An end of the junction differs from the germline gene, which may be a read error. This rearrangement joins TRBV14 to TRBJ1-2, with TRBD1 as a possible D gene (5 bases). The V gene's germline CDR1 is SGHDN and CDR2 FVKESK. This CDR3 spans 11 amino acids. DNA for the CDR3: TGTGCCAGCAGCCAAGATTCGGGGACGAACTTC. This encodes CASSQDSGTNF. The whole variable domain, remainder taken from reference TRBV14 and TRBJ1-2, is EAGVTQFPSHSVIEKGQTVTLRCDPISGHDNLYWYRRVMGKEIKFLLHFVKESKQDESGMPNNRFLAERTGGTYSTLKVQPAELEDSGVYFCASSQDSGTNFGSGTRLTVV.

V usage is TRBV7-9 and J usage is TRBJ2-5, with 7 bases identical to TRBD1. CDR1 is SEHNR, CDR2 FQNEAQ, per germline (reference sequence). Trimming took 5 bases from V and 4 from J; bases not matched to a gene: 4. This CDR3 has 13 residues. As DNA, the CDR3 is TGTGCCAGCAGCCCGGACAGGCTAGAGACCCAGTACTTC. Amino acid sequence: CASSPDRLETQYF.

The chain links TRBV4-1 to TRBJ2-5; D unresolved. The germline V gene encodes CDR1 MGHRA and CDR2 YSYEKL. This CDR3 is 13 amino acids long. V lost 2 bases and J 5 bases, leaving 9 bases between the germline ends. The chain's CDR3 is CASSQSWSETQYF. The CDR3 DNA is TGCGCCAGCAGCCAATCGTGGTCGGAGACCCAGTACTTC.

This clone was seen more than once but under ten times. The chain combines TRBV10-3 with TRBJ1-4; D gene ambiguous. The germline V gene encodes CDR1 ENHRY and CDR2 SYGVKD. The length of the CDR3 is 13 residues. The V end was cut by 11 bases, the J end by 4 bases, with 14 bases between. The CDR3 nucleotides are TGTGCCGCCTCGGGGAGATATAATGAAAAACTGTTTTTT. Translating it yields CAASGRYNEKLFF.

V is TRBV6-1 and J is TRBJ1-2; 7 bases match TRBD1. Germline loops: CDR1 MNHNS, CDR2 SASEGT. Losses at the gene ends were 5 bases for V and 3 bases for J; bases not matched to a gene: 3. The CDR3 sequence is 13 residues long. CDR3 DNA sequence: TGTGCCAGCAGTTGGACAGGAGACTATGGCTACACCTTC. Protein sequence: CASSWTGDYGYTF.

V is TRBV19 and J is TRBJ1-6; unclear D gene. Germline values: CDR1 LNHDA, CDR2 SQIVND (reference sequence). There are 14 residues in the CDR3. V was pared by 7 bases and J by 1 base, with 8 bases between. This CDR3 reads CASNGESYNSPLHF. In nucleotides, the CDR3 is TGTGCCAGTAATGGGGAATCCTATAATTCACCCCTCCACTTT. The complete variable domain, with remaining parts taken from reference TRBV19 and TRBJ1-6, reads DGGITQSPKYLFRKEGQNVTLSCEQNLNHDAMYWYRQDPGQGLRLIYYSQIVNDFQKGDIAEGYSVSREKKESFPLTVTSAQKNPTAFYLCASNGESYNSPLHFGNGTRLTVT.

CDR3 amino acids: CASRNGGRYEQYV. CDR3 nucleotide sequence: TGTGCCAGCAGGAACGGGGGGCGGTACGAGCAGTACGTC. This sequence joins TRBV6-1 and TRBJ2-7; D is possibly TRBD2 (7 bases). This CDR3 spans 13 amino acids. Trimming cost V 6 bases and J 4 bases, with 13 bases left between them. Germline CDR1 MNHNS, CDR2 SASEGT.

Here the CDR3 reads CASSPSIWDEQFF. Written as DNA, the CDR3 is TGTGCCAGCAGCCCAAGCATATGGGATGAGCAGTTCTTC. This chain joins TRBV9 and TRBJ2-1; D unresolved. Between the trimmed V and J ends, which lost 4 bases and 8 bases, there was a span of 13 bases. This CDR3 contains 13 residues. Germline CDR1 is SGDLS and CDR2 is YYNGEE.

V gene TRBV11-3 combines with J gene TRBJ1-3; D is uncertain. The CDR3 has 17 residues. Trimming pared 6 bases from V and 0 bases from J, leaving 18 bases between. From germline, CDR1 is SGHNT and CDR2 YENEEA. CDR3 amino acids: CASRKVLPSDSGNTIYF. CDR3 bases: TGTGCCAGCAGGAAGGTACTCCCCAGCGACTCTGGAAACACCATATATTTT.

In its sample, this clone ranks as large. The sample carries other DNA sequences with the same CDR3. This chain uses TRBV7-6 with TRBJ2-7, with 7 bases fitting TRBD1. The CDR3 consists of 13 residues. Per germline, CDR1 SGHVS and CDR2 FNYEAQ. Unmatched junction bases numbered 2, after V lost 3 bases and J lost 3 bases. CDR3 DNA: TGTGCCAGCAGCTTTCGACAGGGCTACGAGCAGTACGTC. As protein: CASSFRQGYEQYV.

The rearrangement links TRBV4-1 to TRBJ2-4; TRBD1 matches at 9 bases. J gave up 9 bases and V 0 bases, and 12 bases lay outside the gene matches. There are 17 residues in the CDR3. CDR1 MGHRA and CDR2 YSYEKL come from the germline V gene. CDR3 nucleotides: TGCGCCAGCAGCCAAGATGGAACGGGACAGGGTATTTTCATTCAGTACTTC. Amino acid sequence: CASSQDGTGQGIFIQYF.

The genes are TRBV18 and TRBJ2-2; a possible D gene is TRBD1 (5 bases). The CDR3 runs 14 residues. CDR1 is KGHSH, CDR2 LQKENI, per germline. Trimming pared 3 bases from V and 0 bases from J, leaving 5 bases between. DNA of the CDR3: TGTGCCAGCTCACCGACAGCGAACACCGGGGAGCTGTTTTTT. This encodes CASSPTANTGELFF.

V usage is TRBV19 and J usage is TRBJ1-2; D gene ambiguous. Germline loops: CDR1 LNHDA, CDR2 SQIVND (reference sequence). V was pared by 1 base and J by 3 bases, with 12 bases between. There are 15 residues in the CDR3. The CDR3 reads CASSIVGLQYYGYTF. The CDR3 DNA is TGTGCCAGTAGTATAGTCGGACTACAATACTATGGCTACACCTTC.

In nucleotides, the CDR3 is TGCGCCAGCAGCCAATTTAGCGGGGGGGCCGATGAGCAGTTCTTC. Amino acids: CASSQFSGGADEQFF. This chain links TRBV4-1 with TRBJ2-1, with 11 bases matching TRBD2. V gave up 2 bases and J gave up 8 bases; unmatched junction bases: 5. The CDR3 is 15 residues long. The germline CDR1 and CDR2 sequences are MGHRA and YSYEKL.

This sequence joins TRBV11-2 and TRBJ2-5; 12 bases are a match to TRBD2. This CDR3 has 16 amino acids. V gave up 3 bases and J gave up 5 bases; unmatched junction bases: 7. Germline values: CDR1 SGHAT, CDR2 FQNNGV. CDR3 sequence: CASSFLAGGLFETQYF. The CDR3 DNA reads as TGTGCCAGCAGCTTCCTAGCGGGGGGGCTCTTCGAGACCCAGTACTTC.

The CDR3 region is CASSWAAIYEQFF. The CDR3 nucleotides are TGTGCCAGCAGTTGGGCAGCGATCTATGAGCAGTTCTTC. The V call is TRBV6-6, the J call TRBJ2-1; D not resolved. Germline loops: CDR1 MNHNY, CDR2 SVGAGI (reference sequence). Trimming removed 4 bases from V and 8 bases from J, with 12 bases in between. The CDR3 spans 13 residues.

This chain links TRBV5-1 with TRBJ1-1, with D maybe TRBD1 (6 bases). With 8 bases removed from V and 2 bases from J, the gap between germline ends came to 13 bases. This CDR3 has 13 residues. CDR1 and CDR2 from the germline V gene are SGHRS and YFSETQ. The CDR3: CASMKQGNTEAFF. In DNA, the CDR3 is TGCGCCAGTATGAAACAGGGAAACACTGAAGCTTTCTTT. The whole variable domain, filled in from reference TRBV5-1 and TRBJ1-1, reads KAGVTQTPRYLIKTRGQQVTLSCSPISGHRSVSWYQQTPGQGLQFLFEYFSETQRNKGNFPGRFSGRQFSNSRSEMNVSTLELGDSALYLCASMKQGNTEAFFGQGTRLTVV.

The chain has TRBV5-5 and TRBJ2-5; D possibly corresponds to TRBD2 (6 bases). This CDR3 is 15 amino acids long. The ends were cut back, 1 base at V and 4 bases at J, with 14 bases in the middle. CDR1 and CDR2 (germline): SGHKS, YYEKEE (reference sequence). As DNA, the CDR3 is TGTGCCAGCAGCTTGACTGGGGGGATAGGAGAGACCCAGTACTTC. Amino acid sequence: CASSLTGGIGETQYF.

The chain is built from TRBV30 and TRBJ1-1; perhaps TRBD1 as D (6 bases). V lost 3 bases, J lost 0 bases, and 14 bases lay in between. Germline V CDR1 and CDR2: GTSNPN, SVGIG (reference sequence). The CDR3 totals 15 residues. The CDR3 loop reads CAWRLRGGMNTEAFF. The CDR3 DNA reads as TGTGCCTGGAGGCTGCGAGGGGGGATGAACACTGAAGCTTTCTTT.

V gene TRBV21-1 combines with J gene TRBJ2-7. TRBV21-1 is noted as a pseudogene. There are 16 residues in the CDR3. In DNA form, the CDR3 reads TGTGCCAGCAGCAAATCGGTAGAGGCTGGGGTTTACGAGCAGTACGTC. It translates to CASSKSVEAGVYEQYV.

This clone ranks as medium-sized. This rearrangement joins TRBV5-4 to TRBJ2-2; D might be TRBD1 (5 bases). V dropped 3 bases and J dropped 4 bases, with 16 bases sitting between them. This CDR3 is built from 16 residues. Germline loops: CDR1 SGHNT, CDR2 YYREEE (reference sequence). CDR3 sequence reads: CASSSPSLRGTGELFF. As DNA, the CDR3 is TGTGCCAGCAGCTCCCCGTCCCTAAGGGGCACCGGGGAGCTGTTTTTT.

The V gene is TRBV11-3, the J gene TRBJ2-5; tentative D call: TRBD1 (6 bases). V was pared by 5 bases and J by 1 base, with 8 bases between. The germline V gene has CDR1 SGHNT and CDR2 YENEEA. The CDR3 has 13 residues. The CDR3 region is CASSPDSQETQYF. CDR3 DNA: TGTGCCAGCAGCCCGGACAGCCAAGAGACCCAGTACTTC.